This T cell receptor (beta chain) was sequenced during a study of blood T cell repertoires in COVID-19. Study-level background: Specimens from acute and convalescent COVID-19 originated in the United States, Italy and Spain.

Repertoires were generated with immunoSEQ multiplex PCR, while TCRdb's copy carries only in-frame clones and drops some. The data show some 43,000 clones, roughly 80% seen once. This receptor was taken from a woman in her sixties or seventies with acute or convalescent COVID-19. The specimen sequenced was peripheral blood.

The DNA of the CDR3 is TGTGCCAGTAGTCGGGATCAACCTGGGGCCAACGTCCTGACTTTC. The encoded protein is CASSRDQPGANVLTF. The rearrangement links TRBV19 to TRBJ2-6; D is perhaps TRBD2 (5 bases). The V gene lost 5 bases and the J gene lost 2 bases, with 10 bases spanning the gap. This CDR3 has 15 amino acids. Per the germline V gene, CDR1 is LNHDA and CDR2 is SQIVND (reference sequence). The full variable domain, completed using reference TRBV19 and TRBJ2-6, is DGGITQSPKYLFRKEGQNVTLSCEQNLNHDAMYWYRQDPGQGLRLIYYSQIVNDFQKGDIAEGYSVSREKKESFPLTVTSAQKNPTAFYLCASSRDQPGANVLTFGAGSRLTVL.